The clone carrying this T cell receptor beta chain was recorded only once. V gave up 5 bases and J gave up 2 bases; unmatched junction bases: 7. Per the germline V gene, CDR1 is LNHDA and CDR2 is SQIVND (reference sequence). This CDR3 region has 15 residues. These data come from a study of cytomegalovirus exposure and HLA in healthy donors. A multiplex PCR was run with 60 Vbeta primers and 13 Jbeta primers. Sequencing was performed with immunoSEQ multiplex PCR; in TCRdb, only in-frame clones are kept and a portion is missing. The repertoire includes hundreds of thousands of clones, about 80% of them detected once, and about 0.6% sits in the top ten.

This TCR came from a woman in her thirties or forties in good health and CMV-seronegative. Source material: PBMCs. This rearrangement joins TRBV19 to TRBJ2-5; 8 bases are shared with TRBD1. CDR3 nucleotide sequence: TGTGCCAGTAGTTCAGGGGGCGGGCTACAAGAGACCCAGTACTTC. Protein product: CASSSGGGLQETQYF.